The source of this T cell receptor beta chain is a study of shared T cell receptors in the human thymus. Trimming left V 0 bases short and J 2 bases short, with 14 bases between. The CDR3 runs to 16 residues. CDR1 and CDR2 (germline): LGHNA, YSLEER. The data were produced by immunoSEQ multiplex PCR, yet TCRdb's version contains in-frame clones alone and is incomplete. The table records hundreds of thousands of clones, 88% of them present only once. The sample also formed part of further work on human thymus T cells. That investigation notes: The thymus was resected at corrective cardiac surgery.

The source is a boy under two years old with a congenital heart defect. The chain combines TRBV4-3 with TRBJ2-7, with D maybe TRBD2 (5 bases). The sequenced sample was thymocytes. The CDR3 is CASSQEGGSQTYEQYF. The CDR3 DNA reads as TGCGCCAGCAGCCAAGAAGGTGGGAGTCAAACCTACGAGCAGTACTTC.